Each of the 12 T cell receptor beta chains below was sequenced from the same sample in a study of identical twins. TCRdb ran MiXCR on the 5' RACE reads and lists one entry per CDR3 protein. The sample includes some 190,000 distinct CDR3 sequences, about a sixth of them seen just once. This same sample was also part of a study on T cells expressing NK-cell markers.

Sequenced input: CD8+ T cells sorted from blood. These receptors were collected from a woman aged 18 to 35 in good health.

The genes are TRBV4-2 and TRBJ2-2; D is ambiguous. Trimming took 0 bases from V and 7 from J, leaving 12 bases between them. The CDR3 totals 15 residues. Germline CDR1 LGHNA, CDR2 YNFKEQ. CDR3 sequence (DNA): TGTGCCAGCAGCCAAGAAGGGCTGTCCCTCGGGGAGCTGTTTTTT. Its protein is CASSQEGLSLGELFF.

V gene TRBV5-1 combines with J gene TRBJ2-3; D gene unclear. Per the germline V gene, CDR1 is SGHRS and CDR2 is YFSETQ. V was pared by 4 bases and J by 2 bases, with 17 bases between. This CDR3 contains 16 residues. Here the CDR3 reads CASSKTGPRLTDTQYF. The DNA of the CDR3 is TGCGCCAGCAGCAAAACTGGACCCCGACTCACAGATACGCAGTATTTT.

V usage is TRBV10-3 and J usage is TRBJ2-1, with 7 nucleotides matching TRBD2. This CDR3 has 17 residues. V shed 3 bases, J shed 4 bases, and the junction held 12 bases outside the gene matches. Germline CDR1 is ENHRY and CDR2 is SYGVKD. The DNA for the CDR3 is TGTGCCATCAGTGAATCAGGGCTAGCGGACCAGTACAATGAGCAGTTCTTC. It is translated as CAISESGLADQYNEQFF.

This clonotype was seen a few times. This rearrangement joins TRBV10-3 to TRBJ2-7, with 9 bases lining up with TRBD2. The CDR3 covers 14 residues. J lost 5 bases, V lost 5 bases, and 7 bases had no gene match. Per germline, CDR1 ENHRY and CDR2 SYGVKD. The CDR3 coding sequence is TGTGCCATCAGTTTCAAGCGGGAGGCCCACGAGCAGTACTTC. This sequence encodes CAISFKREAHEQYF.

In this sample, this clonotype turned up once. The CDR3 here is CASSHRQPSSYEQYF. The CDR3 nucleotides are TGTGCCAGCAGTCACCGACAGCCGAGCTCCTACGAGCAGTACTTC. The chain is built from TRBV6-5 and TRBJ2-7; tentative D call: TRBD1 (5 bases). The germline V gene has CDR1 MNHEY and CDR2 SVGAGI. Trimming removed 5 bases at V and 0 bases at J, with 14 bases between. The CDR3 runs to 15 residues.

The genes are TRBV27 and TRBJ2-3; D perhaps matches TRBD2 (7 bases). The germline V gene encodes CDR1 MNHEY and CDR2 SMNVEV (reference sequence). The CDR3 runs to 12 residues. V was clipped by 9 bases and J by 10 bases, with 17 bases between them. The CDR3 reads CASSGGANSQYF. In DNA form, the CDR3 reads TGTGCCAGTTCTGGGGGGGCAAATTCGCAGTATTTT.

This clonotype was seen only a few times. One end of the junction fails to match germline, which may point to a read error. The V and J genes are TRBV25-1 and TRBJ2-1; D unclear. Germline V CDR1 and CDR2: MGHDK, SYGVNS. CDR3 length equals 14 residues. CDR3 loop: CASSEYGSADGLIF. The CDR3 nucleotides read TGTGCCAGCAGTGAATATGGAAGCGCGGATGGGCTGATCTTC.

This clonotype was seen only a few times. This chain connects TRBV12-3 or TRBV12-4 to TRBJ1-1; D is unclear. CDR3 size: 13 residues. V shed 3 bases and J shed 7 bases, with 12 bases lying between them. CDR3 sequence: CASSLPARGEAFF. The CDR3 bases are TGTGCCAGCAGTTTGCCAGCTCGCGGTGAAGCTTTCTTT.

The chain employs TRBV7-9 and TRBJ2-1, with 8 bases aligning to TRBD2. CDR3 length equals 15 residues. V lost 4 bases and J lost 5; bases outside the gene matches: 7. Looked up from germline, CDR1 is SEHNR and CDR2 is FQNEAQ (reference sequence). The CDR3 nucleotides are TGTGCCAGCAGCTCCCCGGGACTAGTAAACAATGAGCAGTTCTTC. It yields the protein CASSSPGLVNNEQFF.

CDR3 bases: TGTGCCAGCAGCTTATGGGACCCAGGTAGCAATGAGCAGTTCTTC. Translation gives CASSLWDPGSNEQFF. The chain links TRBV5-8 to TRBJ2-1; D is tentatively TRBD1 or TRBD2 (5 bases each). The CDR3 covers 15 residues. Between the trimmed V and J ends, which lost 2 bases and 6 bases, there was a span of 15 bases. Germline-derived CDR1 and CDR2 are SGHTS and YDEGEE.

This clonotype was observed a few times. The V and J genes are TRBV14 and TRBJ1-1; D remains unclear. Between the trimmed V and J ends, which lost 0 bases and 8 bases, there was a span of 13 bases. The CDR3 covers 14 residues. Germline V gene sequence: CDR1 SGHDN, CDR2 FVKESK. The CDR3 coding sequence is TGTGCCAGCAGCCAAGATGGGGATGGAGGAGAAGCTTTCTTT. Translating it yields CASSQDGDGGEAFF.

The V call is TRBV6-1, the J call TRBJ2-7; D not certain. V shed 1 base and J shed 2 bases, with 12 bases lying between them. Germline V gene data show CDR1 as MNHNS and CDR2 as SASEGT. CDR3 length: 15 amino acids. In nucleotides, the CDR3 is TGTGCCAGCAGTGAAGTCGACAAAATTGCCTACGAGCAGTACTTC. It is translated as CASSEVDKIAYEQYF.